These 31 T cell receptor beta chains came from one sample sequenced in a study of CD8+ T cells in alopecia areata. Extraction and reverse transcription of RNA yielded cDNA as the sequencing template. Libraries were prepared by immunoSEQ multiplex PCR; TCRdb keeps only in-frame clonotypes and omits some of them. The data hold more than 75,000 clones, with around 45% observed a single time. Sequences were obtained from CD4+ T cells sorted from blood. These receptors were obtained from a human donor with alopecia areata.

The rearrangement joins TRBV2 to TRBJ2-3, with D unclear. V was shortened by 6 bases and J by 0 bases, with 4 bases between the two germline ends. CDR3 size: 12 residues. The germline CDR1 and CDR2 sequences are SNHLY and FYNNEI. This CDR3 is CASRASTDTQYF. In DNA form, the CDR3 reads TGTGCCAGCAGAGCAAGCACAGATACGCAGTATTTT.

This clone has only a few counts. The V and J genes are TRBV18 and TRBJ2-3; D is unclear. This CDR3 comprises 14 residues. Germline lookup yields CDR1 KGHSH and CDR2 LQKENI. The CDR3 spells CATSGDSNTDTQYF. The CDR3 nucleotides are TGTGCTACATCCGGAGACTCGAACACAGATACGCAGTATTTT.

The chain carries TRBV6-5 and TRBJ1-2, with TRBD1 as a possible D gene (6 bases). The CDR3 totals 13 residues. Trimming removed 6 bases at V and 8 bases at J, with 16 bases between. Germline V gene sequence: CDR1 MNHEY, CDR2 SVGAGI. As DNA, the CDR3 is TGTGCCAGCAGAAAACAAAACAGGGACGGCTACACCTTC. As protein: CASRKQNRDGYTF.

The gene calls are TRBV19 and TRBJ2-7; D is undetermined. Trimming pared 4 bases from V and 0 bases from J, leaving 10 bases between. This CDR3 comprises 14 residues. Germline V CDR1 and CDR2: LNHDA, SQIVND (reference sequence). CDR3 bases: TGTGCCAGTAGTAGCAGGCCCTCCTCCTACGAGCAGTACTTC. It encodes CASSSRPSSYEQYF.

This clone showed up just once. The chain is built from TRBV27 and TRBJ2-2; possibly TRBD2 for D (5 bases). The CDR3 is made up of 14 amino acids. The V gene's germline CDR1 is MNHEY and CDR2 SMNVEV (reference sequence). V was cut by 6 bases and J by 4 bases, with 12 bases left in between. DNA of the CDR3: TGTGCCAGCAGGACTAATTTACCCACCGGGGAGCTGTTTTTT. It encodes CASRTNLPTGELFF.

The chain carries TRBV27 and TRBJ2-4, with no clear D. Trimming removed 6 bases at V and 0 bases at J, with 15 bases between. This CDR3 is built from 16 residues. Per germline, CDR1 MNHEY and CDR2 SMNVEV (reference sequence). CDR3 sequence reads: CASSAAKHLAKNIQYF. CDR3 DNA sequence: TGTGCCAGCAGCGCCGCGAAACATCTAGCCAAAAACATTCAGTACTTC.

J is TRBJ2-1 and V is TRBV25-1; D is ambiguous. The CDR3 spans 11 residues. Looked up from germline, CDR1 is MGHDK and CDR2 is SYGVNS. The V gene lost 3 bases and the J gene lost 9 bases, with 6 bases spanning the gap. CDR3 residues: CASSDWSEQFF. The CDR3 DNA is TGTGCCAGCAGTGATTGGAGTGAGCAGTTCTTC.

This clone has more than one count but fewer than ten. The chain combines TRBV7-9 with TRBJ2-1; D is possibly TRBD2 (6 bases). V dropped 1 base and J dropped 7 bases, with 17 bases sitting between them. The CDR3 consists of 16 residues. Germline V gives CDR1 SEHNR, CDR2 FQNEAQ (reference sequence). CDR3 amino acids: CASSLGGGIVLNEQFF. As DNA, the CDR3 is TGTGCCAGCAGCTTAGGGGGCGGGATTGTTTTAAATGAGCAGTTCTTC.

This clone has a handful of counts. The chain links TRBV18 to TRBJ2-7; 9 bases are shared with TRBD2. CDR3 length: 14 amino acids. Germline V gene data show CDR1 as KGHSH and CDR2 as LQKENI. The junction had 4 bases not matched to a gene; V was cut back by 5 bases and J by 2 bases. Here the CDR3 reads CASSWQREAYEQYF. DNA of the CDR3: TGTGCCAGCTCATGGCAGCGGGAGGCCTACGAGCAGTACTTC.

This clone has only one observation. The V gene is TRBV30, the J gene TRBJ1-6; D is possibly TRBD1 (6 bases). The V gene's germline CDR1 is GTSNPN and CDR2 SVGIG (reference sequence). The CDR3 runs 14 residues. Between the trimmed V and J ends, which lost 3 bases and 10 bases, there was a span of 16 bases. The CDR3 sequence is CAWRGAGTNSPLHF. The CDR3 DNA reads as TGTGCCTGGAGGGGGGCAGGGACAAACTCACCCCTCCACTTT.

This clone was detected a few times. The J gene is TRBJ1-6, the V gene TRBV6-5, with unresolved D. From germline, CDR1 is MNHEY and CDR2 SVGAGI. V was trimmed by 0 bases and J by 3 bases, leaving 9 bases between them. There are 16 residues in the CDR3. The CDR3 coding sequence is TGTGCCAGCAGTTACTCTCGGTATAACTATAATTCACCCCTCCACTTT. It translates to CASSYSRYNYNSPLHF.

This clone has just a few counts. The gene calls are TRBV7-9 and TRBJ2-1, with TRBD2 matching 7 bases. This CDR3 has 14 residues. V lost 5 bases to trimming and J lost 4 bases; unmatched junction nucleotides: 5. Germline V lookup: CDR1 SEHNR, CDR2 FQNEAQ (reference sequence). The CDR3 region is CASSPTLAYNEQFF. In DNA form, the CDR3 reads TGTGCCAGCAGCCCAACACTAGCGTACAATGAGCAGTTCTTC.

By frequency in the sample, this clone is medium-sized. V usage is TRBV7-2 and J usage is TRBJ2-2; 12 bases match TRBD2. The CDR3 is made up of 14 amino acids. With 5 bases clipped from V and 17 bases from J, the junction kept 12 bases outside the gene matches. The germline gives CDR1 SGHTA, CDR2 FQGNSA. In DNA, the CDR3 is TGTGCCAGCAGCGAAACTAGCGGGAGGACGCGTCCCTTTTTT. It is translated as CASSETSGRTRPFF. The full variable domain, with the rest looked up from reference TRBV7-2 and TRBJ2-2, is GAGVSQSPSNKVTEKGKDVELRCDPISGHTALYWYRQSLGQGLEFLIYFQGNSAPDKSGLPSDRFSAERTGGSVSTLTIQRTQQEDSAVYLCASSETSGRTRPFFGEGSRLTVL.

This clone was seen just once. The chain has TRBV11-2 and TRBJ2-1, with a tentative D call TRBD1 (5 bases). Germline loops: CDR1 SGHAT, CDR2 FQNNGV. CDR3 length: 15 amino acids. Trimming removed 1 base at V and 8 bases at J, with 15 bases between. CDR3 region: CASSLVGRERDEQFF. CDR3 sequence (DNA): TGTGCCAGCAGCTTAGTTGGCAGGGAACGGGATGAGCAGTTCTTC. The full variable domain, completed using reference TRBV11-2 and TRBJ2-1, is EAGVAQSPRYKIIEKRQSVAFWCNPISGHATLYWYQQILGQGPKLLIQFQNNGVVDDSQLPKDRFSAERLKGVDSTLKIQPAKLEDSAVYLCASSLVGRERDEQFFGPGTRLTVL.

This clone was recorded once. This sequence joins TRBV29-1 and TRBJ2-3; tentative D call: TRBD1 (5 bases). The germline V gene has CDR1 SQVTM and CDR2 ANQGSEA. The V end was cut by 5 bases, the J end by 2 bases, with 14 bases between. The CDR3 sequence is 14 residues long. DNA of the CDR3: TGCAGCGTTCCCGTGTGGGGCTACACAGATACGCAGTATTTT. Its translation: CSVPVWGYTDTQYF.

This chain connects TRBV5-4 to TRBJ1-1; unclear D gene. The CDR3 has 12 residues. The V end was cut by 4 bases, the J end by 4 bases, with 8 bases between. Germline CDR1 and CDR2: SGHNT and YYREEE (reference sequence). The chain's CDR3 is CASSISLTEAFF. Here the CDR3 DNA reads TGTGCCAGCAGCATCAGCCTCACTGAAGCTTTCTTT.

This clone occurred a few times. The chain is built from TRBV28 and TRBJ2-7; maybe TRBD1 (5 bases). Germline V gene data show CDR1 as MDHEN and CDR2 as SYDVKM. The CDR3 spans 11 residues. Deletions cut 4 bases from V and 13 bases from J, with 14 bases between. CDR3 in amino acids: CASSSATGTYF. The CDR3 DNA is TGTGCCAGCAGTTCAGCAACAGGTACCTACTTC.

This clone was counted between two and nine times. The chain employs TRBV7-2 and TRBJ2-2; D is unresolved. The CDR3 consists of 16 residues. Per germline, CDR1 SGHTA and CDR2 FQGNSA. V lost 5 bases to trimming and J lost 1 base, with 14 bases between them. The CDR3 here is CASSRNSLMNTGELFF. The DNA for the CDR3 is TGTGCCAGCAGCCGAAATAGCCTCATGAACACCGGGGAGCTGTTTTTT.

The V gene is TRBV5-1, the J gene TRBJ1-5; no reliable D call. This CDR3 region has 13 residues. Germline lookup yields CDR1 SGHRS and CDR2 YFSETQ. V was pared by 1 base and J by 0 bases, with 2 bases between. CDR3 bases: TGCGCCAGCAGCTTGAATAGCAATCAGCCCCAGCATTTT. Protein: CASSLNSNQPQHF.

This clone turned up a few times. The chain recombines TRBV7-9 with TRBJ2-7; D unresolved. This CDR3 has 13 amino acids. Per the germline V gene, CDR1 is SEHNR and CDR2 is FQNEAQ (reference sequence). V lost 0 bases, J lost 5 bases, and 8 bases lay in between. Here the CDR3 DNA reads TGTGCCAGCAGCTTAGCCAGTCCTCACGAGCAGTACTTC. Amino acids: CASSLASPHEQYF.

CDR3 DNA sequence: TGCAGCGTTGAGAGGGGGGGTGGAATTAGCGACCCCCCCTACAATGAGCAGTTCTTC. This sequence encodes CSVERGGGISDPPYNEQFF. This chain joins TRBV29-1 and TRBJ2-1; tentatively, D is TRBD2 (7 bases). Trimming took off 3 bases at V and 2 bases at J, with 26 bases between the two ends. CDR1 is SQVTM and CDR2 is ANQGSEA in the germline V gene. This CDR3 region has 19 residues.

The chain uses TRBV11-3 and TRBJ2-1, with no clear D. The length of the CDR3 is 13 residues. V dropped 7 bases and J dropped 8 bases, with 15 bases sitting between them. Germline CDR1 and CDR2: SGHNT and YENEEA. The CDR3 sequence: CASTSPEMDEQFF. The CDR3, as DNA: TGTGCCAGCACCTCACCGGAGATGGATGAGCAGTTCTTC.

This clone turned up a few times. The rearrangement uses TRBV18 and TRBJ2-1, with 9 nucleotides matching TRBD2. This CDR3 comprises 17 residues. The germline CDR1 and CDR2 sequences are KGHSH and LQKENI. Trimming removed 3 bases from V and 1 base from J; junction bases left unmatched: 7. The CDR3 nucleotides read TGTGCCAGCTCACCGCCCATAGCGGGGGAATCCTACAATGAGCAGTTCTTC. It encodes CASSPPIAGESYNEQFF. Full variable domain (outside the CDR3, taken from reference TRBV18 and TRBJ2-1): NAGVMQNPRHLVRRRGQEARLRCSPMKGHSHVYWYRQLPEEGLKFMVYLQKENIIDESGMPKERFSAEFPKEGPSILRIQQVVRGDSAAYFCASSPPIAGESYNEQFFGPGTRLTVL.

The chain carries TRBV7-2 and TRBJ2-7; D unclear. This CDR3 is 15 amino acids long. Trimming cost V 5 bases and J 5 bases, with 19 bases left between them. CDR1 is SGHTA, CDR2 FQGNSA, per germline. CDR3 protein: CASSPRTTLGNEQYF. Written as DNA, the CDR3 is TGTGCCAGCAGCCCCAGGACGACCCTAGGAAACGAGCAGTACTTC.

The chain couples TRBV28 to TRBJ2-6, with D possibly matching TRBD2 (5 bases). Germline V gene lookup returns CDR1 MDHEN and CDR2 SYDVKM. The CDR3 is made up of 11 amino acids. The V end lost 7 bases, the J end lost 13 bases, and 11 bases lay between the germline ends. The CDR3 bases are TGTGCCAGCACCGACTACATGGTCCTGACTTTC. Translating it yields CASTDYMVLTF. Complete variable domain (other parts from reference TRBV28 and TRBJ2-6): DVKVTQSSRYLVKRTGEKVFLECVQDMDHENMFWYRQDPGLGLRLIYFSYDVKMKEKGDIPEGYSVSREKKERFSLILESASTNQTSMYLCASTDYMVLTFGAGSRLTVL.

The chain uses TRBV4-3 and TRBJ1-4; tentative D call: TRBD1 (5 bases). The CDR3 has 15 residues. V lost 8 bases, J lost 4 bases, and 17 bases lay in between. From germline, CDR1 is LGHNA and CDR2 YSLEER. The CDR3, as DNA: TGCGCCAGCTCCGGGGGATCGGGGAATAATGAAAAACTGTTTTTT. This translates into CASSGGSGNNEKLFF.

This sequence joins TRBV30 and TRBJ1-6, with 8 bases matching TRBD1. The CDR3 sequence is 15 residues long. The junction had 8 bases not matched to a gene; V was cut back by 4 bases and J by 6 bases. From germline, CDR1 is GTSNPN and CDR2 SVGIG (reference sequence). This CDR3 reads CAWTGQGHPNSPLHF. DNA for the CDR3: TGTGCCTGGACTGGACAGGGCCACCCTAATTCACCCCTCCACTTT.

The chain couples TRBV6-6 to TRBJ2-2; D not certain. The CDR3 loop spans 15 amino acids. The germline V gene has CDR1 MNHNY and CDR2 SVGAGI (reference sequence). V lost 6 bases and J 5 bases, leaving 16 bases between the germline ends. The CDR3 spells CASSPSASRTGELFF. The CDR3 DNA is TGTGCCAGCAGCCCCTCCGCATCACGTACCGGGGAGCTGTTTTTT.

This CDR3 reads CASSFLGSPLHF. CDR3 DNA sequence: TGTGCCAGCAGCTTTCTCGGTTCACCCCTCCACTTT. This chain links TRBV11-2 with TRBJ1-6; no clear D. With 3 bases removed from V and 9 bases from J, the gap between germline ends came to 6 bases. Germline-derived CDR1 and CDR2 are SGHAT and FQNNGV. This CDR3 comprises 12 residues.

J is TRBJ2-3 and V is TRBV28; 10 nucleotides line up with TRBD2. The CDR3 runs 15 residues. The V segment lost 6 bases and the J segment 4 bases; nucleotides outside the gene matches: 7. Germline V gene lookup returns CDR1 MDHEN and CDR2 SYDVKM. CDR3 DNA: TGTGCCAGCAGAATGAGCGGGGGGGCCGCAGATACGCAGTATTTT. This codes for CASRMSGGAADTQYF.

V is TRBV27 and J is TRBJ2-7; 9 bases are shared with TRBD1. Germline V gene lookup returns CDR1 MNHEY and CDR2 SMNVEV (reference sequence). There are 14 residues in the CDR3. V dropped 3 bases and J dropped 6; count of bases not matched to a gene: 6. CDR3 nucleotide sequence: TGTGCCAGCAGTTTGGGACAGGGTTTCCGCGAGCAGTACTTC. Amino acids: CASSLGQGFREQYF.